Detailed here is one TCR beta chain. The CDR3 length is 15 residues. Germline-derived CDR1 and CDR2 are MNHEY and SVGEGT. J gave up 1 base and V 2 bases, and 1 base lay outside the gene matches. The data belong to a study of blood T cells in healthy people across ages. With a J-beta primer mix and a sample-barcoded 5' primer, a second PCR ran 7 to 11 cycles. Paired-end reads containing CDR3 totaled no fewer than 2.5 million for each sample. TCRdb reprocessed the 5' RACE reads via MiXCR and lists one record per CDR3 protein. The table lists 1,500,000 or so distinct CDR3 sequences, 55% to 75% of them singletons, with over 5.5% in the top ten.

Specimen: blood. This chain links TRBV6-2 or TRBV6-3 with TRBJ2-2; 7 nucleotides agree with TRBD2. The TCR originated in a man between 18 and 29 years old in good health. As DNA, the CDR3 is TGTGCCAGCAGTTACGTAGCGGGGAACACCGGGGAGCTGTTTTTT. It encodes CASSYVAGNTGELFF.